The 13 T cell receptor beta chains reported below all come from one sample, sequenced in a study of T cell repertoires in cytomegalovirus infection. Using its own MiXCR run on the reads, TCRdb lists one record per CDR3 protein. Counted here are 100,000 to 150,000 distinct CDR3 sequences, almost 9% occurring once; the ten biggest clones make up about 9.4%. Sample: PBMCs. The receptors shown here come from a human donor in good health (CMV status not recorded). Some clones in this sample may be carry-over from other donors' samples.

This clonotype was recorded many times. The J gene is TRBJ1-6, the V gene TRBV7-2; 10 positions match TRBD1. Germline values: CDR1 SGHTA, CDR2 FQGNSA. CDR3 length equals 17 residues. Trimming removed 3 bases from V and 8 bases from J; junction bases left unmatched: 10. CDR3 coding DNA: TGTGCCAGCAGCTTGGGCCCTCCGGGACAGGGGTATTCACCCCTCCACTTT. Protein sequence: CASSLGPPGQGYSPLHF.

This clonotype was found a few times. Compared with germline, one end of the junction differs, possibly owing to a read error. The rearrangement links TRBV9 to TRBJ1-1; TRBD1 agrees at 8 bases. Germline CDR1 reads SGDLS; CDR2 reads YYNGEE. The CDR3 is made up of 13 amino acids. CDR3 region: CASSVSGTGELLF. CDR3 DNA sequence: TGTGCCAGCAGCGTAAGCGGGACAGGAGAACTACTATTT.

This clonotype has a count of ten or more. The rearrangement joins TRBV7-7 to TRBJ2-7, with a possible D match to TRBD1 (6 bases). Germline V gives CDR1 SSHAT, CDR2 FNYEAQ (reference sequence). CDR3 length: 13 amino acids. Trimming shortened V by 4 bases and J by 4 bases, and 11 bases separated the two germline ends. In DNA, the CDR3 is TGTGCCAGCAGCTCCGGACAGATGTACGAGCAGTACTTC. This gives the protein CASSSGQMYEQYF.

This clonotype was picked up many times. V usage is TRBV12-3 or TRBV12-4 and J usage is TRBJ2-3, with 10 bases fitting TRBD2. V trimming: 3 bases; J trimming: 5 bases; junction bases outside the gene matches: 8. This CDR3 contains 16 residues. The CDR3 reads CASSFISSGGLDTQYF. The CDR3 DNA reads TGTGCCAGCAGTTTCATCTCTAGCGGGGGTCTAGATACGCAGTATTTT.

This clonotype was counted only a few times. The J gene is TRBJ2-5, the V gene TRBV20-1, with D tentatively TRBD1 (6 bases). This CDR3 has 15 amino acids. V shed 1 base and J shed 3 bases, with 15 bases lying between them. From germline, CDR1 is DFQATT and CDR2 SNEGSKA (reference sequence). CDR3 residues: CSARGAGAWEETQYF. In nucleotides, the CDR3 is TGCAGTGCTAGAGGAGCAGGGGCCTGGGAAGAGACCCAGTACTTC.

This clonotype was counted ten times or more. V gene TRBV18 combines with J gene TRBJ1-2; possibly TRBD1 for D (6 bases). Per germline, CDR1 KGHSH and CDR2 LQKENI. The CDR3 length is 17 residues. Trimming pared 3 bases from V and 6 bases from J, leaving 23 bases between. DNA for the CDR3: TGTGCCAGCTCACCGCCTAATTCCCGGGACACAAGGCATGGCTACACCTTC. It yields the protein CASSPPNSRDTRHGYTF.

The chain couples TRBV14 to TRBJ2-3; D uncertain. The germline gives CDR1 SGHDN, CDR2 FVKESK. Trimming removed 0 bases at V and 0 bases at J, with 7 bases between. The CDR3 is 15 residues long. The CDR3 DNA reads as TGTGCCAGCAGCCAAGATATCAGGAGCACAGATACGCAGTATTTT. Its translation: CASSQDIRSTDTQYF.

The chain links TRBV29-1 to TRBJ2-3, with D hard to call. The germline V and J ends were trimmed by 6 bases and 1 base, with 8 bases remaining between them. The CDR3 has 12 amino acids. From germline, CDR1 is SQVTM and CDR2 ANQGSEA. CDR3 sequence (DNA): TGCAGCGTGATTACGGGCACAGATACGCAGTATTTT. Translating gives CSVITGTDTQYF.

This clonotype has ten or more counts. The J gene is TRBJ2-3, the V gene TRBV2; possibly TRBD2 for D (7 bases). The CDR3 length is 16 residues. The germline CDR1 and CDR2 sequences are SNHLY and FYNNEI. Trimming removed 5 bases at V and 2 bases at J, with 17 bases between. This chain's CDR3 is CASSRAGALPTDTQYF. In nucleotides, the CDR3 is TGTGCCAGCAGTCGTGCGGGGGCCCTTCCCACAGATACGCAGTATTTT.

This clonotype was detected many times. The chain links TRBV5-4 to TRBJ1-1; the D is unclear. CDR3 length: 12 amino acids. Trimming removed 5 bases from V and 4 bases from J, with 9 bases in between. Germline V gene data show CDR1 as SGHNT and CDR2 as YYREEE (reference sequence). This chain's CDR3 is CASSFTPTEAFF. The CDR3 coding sequence is TGTGCCAGCAGTTTTACCCCCACTGAAGCTTTCTTT.

The chain carries TRBV12-3 or TRBV12-4 and TRBJ1-1; 9 positions match TRBD1. The CDR3 contains 15 residues. The trim removed 7 bases at V and 1 base at J, leaving 7 bases unmatched. The CDR3, as DNA: TGTGCCAGCACCGTCCCGGGACAGGGGAACACTGAAGCTTTCTTT. It yields the protein CASTVPGQGNTEAFF.

The sample holds many counts of this clonotype. The chain recombines TRBV2 with TRBJ2-5; D unresolved. Germline CDR1 and CDR2: SNHLY and FYNNEI. The V gene lost 4 bases and the J gene lost 5 bases, with 8 bases spanning the gap. This CDR3 spans 12 amino acids. The CDR3 spells CASSVLGETQYF. For the CDR3, the DNA is TGTGCCAGCAGTGTCCTCGGGGAGACCCAGTACTTC.

Of note for this clonotype: This may be a read error, as it is one base from a much larger clone. This chain uses TRBV20-1 with TRBJ2-3, with 9 bases identical to TRBD2. Germline V CDR1 and CDR2: DFQATT, SNEGSKA (reference sequence). The CDR3 is 16 residues long. The CDR3, as DNA: TGCAGTGCTAGAGTGGCGCGGGGGGGCTCCACAGATACGAAGTATTTT. It encodes CSARVARGGSTDTKYF.